This TCR beta chain was found in a study of Ad26.COV2.S vaccination and SARS-CoV-2 variants. Clones were read by immunoSEQ multiplex PCR, and TCRdb kept only the in-frame ones, dropping some. The data show roughly 150,000 clones, roughly 89% seen once. CDR3 length equals 16 residues. The germline gives CDR1 KGHSH, CDR2 LQKENI. Trimming removed 3 bases from V and 3 bases from J; junction bases left unmatched: 7. Study-level findings and limits: The breadth of spike-specific CD8+ and CD4+ T cell responses after vaccination was reportedly substantial. Recipients given vaccine exceeded placebo recipients in spike-specific TCR breadth. Measurement of non-spike TCR breadth gave similar results in vaccine and placebo recipients.

As for this clone: Its matching antigen is unknown.

The receptor's source is a human donor who had recovered from COVID-19. Sequenced material: peripheral blood, taken after recovery from COVID-19. The chain couples TRBV18 to TRBJ2-3; 9 nucleotides match TRBD2. This chain's CDR3 is CASSPLSSGVTDTQYF. The CDR3 nucleotides are TGTGCCAGCTCACCTCTCTCTAGCGGGGTAACAGATACGCAGTATTTT.